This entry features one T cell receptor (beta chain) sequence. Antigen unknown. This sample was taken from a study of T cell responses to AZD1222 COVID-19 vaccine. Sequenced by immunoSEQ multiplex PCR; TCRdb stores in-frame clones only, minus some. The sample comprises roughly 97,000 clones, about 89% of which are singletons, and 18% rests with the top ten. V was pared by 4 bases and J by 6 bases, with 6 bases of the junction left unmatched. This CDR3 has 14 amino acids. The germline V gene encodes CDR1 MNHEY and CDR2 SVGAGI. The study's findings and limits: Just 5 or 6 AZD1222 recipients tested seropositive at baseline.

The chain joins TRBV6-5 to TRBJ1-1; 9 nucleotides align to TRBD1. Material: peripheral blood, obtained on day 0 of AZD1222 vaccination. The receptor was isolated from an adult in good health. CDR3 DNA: TGTGCCAGCAGTTCACGTCGACAGGGGGCTGAAGCTTTCTTT. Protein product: CASSSRRQGAEAFF.